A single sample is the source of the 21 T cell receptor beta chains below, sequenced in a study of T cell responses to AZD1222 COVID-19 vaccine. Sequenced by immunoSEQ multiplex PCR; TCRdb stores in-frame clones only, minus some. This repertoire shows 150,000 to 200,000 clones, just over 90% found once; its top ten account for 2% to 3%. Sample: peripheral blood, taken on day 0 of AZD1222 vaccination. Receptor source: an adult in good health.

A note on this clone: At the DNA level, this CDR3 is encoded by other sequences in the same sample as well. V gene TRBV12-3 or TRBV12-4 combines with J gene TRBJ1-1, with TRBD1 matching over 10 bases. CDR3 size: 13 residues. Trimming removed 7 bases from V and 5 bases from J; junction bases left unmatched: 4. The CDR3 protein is CASTWTGGTEAFF. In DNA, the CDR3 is TGTGCCAGCACCTGGACAGGGGGAACTGAAGCTTTCTTT.

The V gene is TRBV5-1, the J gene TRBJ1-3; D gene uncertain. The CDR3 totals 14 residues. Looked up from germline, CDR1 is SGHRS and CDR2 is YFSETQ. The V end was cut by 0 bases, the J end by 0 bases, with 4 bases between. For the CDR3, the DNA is TGCGCCAGCAGCTTGGCGGCCTCTGGAAACACCATATATTTT. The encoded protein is CASSLAASGNTIYF.

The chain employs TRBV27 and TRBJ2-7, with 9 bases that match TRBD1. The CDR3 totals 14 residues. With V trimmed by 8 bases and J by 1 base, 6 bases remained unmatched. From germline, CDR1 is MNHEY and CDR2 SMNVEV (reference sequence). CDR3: CASSKGQGSYEQYF. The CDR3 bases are TGTGCCAGCTCCAAGGGACAGGGTTCCTACGAGCAGTACTTC.

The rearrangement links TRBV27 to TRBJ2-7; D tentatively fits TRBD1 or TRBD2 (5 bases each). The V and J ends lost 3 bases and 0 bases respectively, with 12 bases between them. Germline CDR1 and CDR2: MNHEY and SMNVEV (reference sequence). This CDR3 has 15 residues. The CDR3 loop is CASSFRDGSSYEQYF. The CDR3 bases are TGTGCCAGCAGTTTTAGGGACGGCTCCTCCTACGAGCAGTACTTC.

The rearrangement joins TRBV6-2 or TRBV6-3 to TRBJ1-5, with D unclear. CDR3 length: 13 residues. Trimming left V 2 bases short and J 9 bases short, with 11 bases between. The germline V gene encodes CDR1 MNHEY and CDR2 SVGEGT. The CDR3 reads CASSYGHSWPQHF. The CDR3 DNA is TGTGCCAGCAGTTACGGGCATTCTTGGCCCCAGCATTTT.

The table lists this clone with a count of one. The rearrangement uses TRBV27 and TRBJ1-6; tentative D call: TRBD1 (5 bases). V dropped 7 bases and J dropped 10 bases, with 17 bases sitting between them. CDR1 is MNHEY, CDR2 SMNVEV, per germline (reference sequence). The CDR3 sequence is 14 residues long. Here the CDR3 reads CASTSGAFESPLHF. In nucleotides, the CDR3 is TGTGCCAGCACGTCCGGGGCTTTCGAATCACCCCTCCACTTT.

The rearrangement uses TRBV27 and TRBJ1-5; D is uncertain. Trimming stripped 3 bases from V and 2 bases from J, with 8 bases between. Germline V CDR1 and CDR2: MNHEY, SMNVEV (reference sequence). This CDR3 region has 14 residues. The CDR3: CASSFVGGNQPQHF. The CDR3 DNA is TGTGCCAGCAGTTTTGTTGGAGGCAATCAGCCCCAGCATTTT.

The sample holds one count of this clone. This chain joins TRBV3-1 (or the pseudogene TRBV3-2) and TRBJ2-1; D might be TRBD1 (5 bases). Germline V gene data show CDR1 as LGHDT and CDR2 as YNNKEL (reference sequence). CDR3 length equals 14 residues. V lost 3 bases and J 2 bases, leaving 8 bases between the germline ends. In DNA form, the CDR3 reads TGTGCCAGCAGCCAGATGACAGCCTACAATGAGCAGTTCTTC. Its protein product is CASSQMTAYNEQFF.

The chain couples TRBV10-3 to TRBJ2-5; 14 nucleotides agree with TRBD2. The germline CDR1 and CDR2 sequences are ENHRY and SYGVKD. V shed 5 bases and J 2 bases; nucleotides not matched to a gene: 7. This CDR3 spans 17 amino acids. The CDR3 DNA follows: TGTGCCATCAGTCCGACTAGCGGGAGGGCAGGGCAAGAGACCCAGTACTTC. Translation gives CAISPTSGRAGQETQYF.

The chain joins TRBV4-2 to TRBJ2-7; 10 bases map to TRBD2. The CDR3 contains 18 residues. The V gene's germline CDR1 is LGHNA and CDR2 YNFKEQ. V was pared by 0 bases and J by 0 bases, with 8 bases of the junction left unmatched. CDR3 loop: CASSQDLAGAFSSYEQYF. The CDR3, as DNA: TGTGCCAGCAGCCAAGATCTAGCGGGAGCGTTTAGCTCCTACGAGCAGTACTTC.

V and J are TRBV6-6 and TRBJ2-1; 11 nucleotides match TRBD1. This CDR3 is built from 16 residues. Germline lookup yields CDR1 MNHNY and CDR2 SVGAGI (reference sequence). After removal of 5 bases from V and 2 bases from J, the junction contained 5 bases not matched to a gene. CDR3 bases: TGTGCCAGCAGTCCCCGGACAGGGGGCCCCTACAATGAGCAGTTCTTC. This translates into CASSPRTGGPYNEQFF.

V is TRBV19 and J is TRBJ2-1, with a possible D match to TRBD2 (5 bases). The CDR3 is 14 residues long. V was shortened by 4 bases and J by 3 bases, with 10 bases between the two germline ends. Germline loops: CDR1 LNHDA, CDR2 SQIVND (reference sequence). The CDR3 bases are TGTGCCAGTAGTACCCTAGCAAACTACAATGAGCAGTTCTTC. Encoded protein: CASSTLANYNEQFF.

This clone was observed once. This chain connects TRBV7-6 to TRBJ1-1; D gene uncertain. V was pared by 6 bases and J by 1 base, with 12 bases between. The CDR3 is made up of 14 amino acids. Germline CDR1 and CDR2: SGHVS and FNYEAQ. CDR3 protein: CASSPTPGNTEAFF. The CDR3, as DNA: TGTGCCAGCAGTCCTACCCCAGGGAACACTGAAGCTTTCTTT.

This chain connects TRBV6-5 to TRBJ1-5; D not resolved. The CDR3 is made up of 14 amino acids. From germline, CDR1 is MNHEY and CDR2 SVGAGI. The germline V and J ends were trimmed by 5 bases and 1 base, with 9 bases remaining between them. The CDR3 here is CASSHRESNQPQHF. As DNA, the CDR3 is TGTGCCAGCAGTCATAGGGAAAGCAATCAGCCCCAGCATTTT.

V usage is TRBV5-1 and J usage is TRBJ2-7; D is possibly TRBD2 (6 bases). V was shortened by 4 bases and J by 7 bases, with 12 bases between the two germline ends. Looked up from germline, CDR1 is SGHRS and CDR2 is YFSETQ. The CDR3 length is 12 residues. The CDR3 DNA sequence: TGCGCCAGCAGCGGAGGGGTTAAGGAGCAGTACTTC. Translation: CASSGGVKEQYF.

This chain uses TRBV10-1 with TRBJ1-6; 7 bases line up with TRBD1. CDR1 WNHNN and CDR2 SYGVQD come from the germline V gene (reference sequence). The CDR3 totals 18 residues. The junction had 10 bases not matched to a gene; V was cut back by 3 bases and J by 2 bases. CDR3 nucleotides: TGCGCCAGCAGTGACTGGCAGGGGGAAGGGACCTATAATTCACCCCTCCACTTT. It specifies CASSDWQGEGTYNSPLHF.

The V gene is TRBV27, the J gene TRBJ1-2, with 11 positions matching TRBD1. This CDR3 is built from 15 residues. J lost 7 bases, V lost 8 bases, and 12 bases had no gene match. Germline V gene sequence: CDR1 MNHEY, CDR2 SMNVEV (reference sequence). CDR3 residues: CASGWTGGVGRGYTF. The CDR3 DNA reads TGTGCCAGCGGATGGACAGGGGGCGTAGGTCGTGGCTACACCTTC.

CDR3 region: CASSPNFLPETQYF. The CDR3 DNA reads TGTGCCAGCAGCCCTAATTTCCTCCCCGAGACCCAGTACTTC. This chain uses TRBV14 with TRBJ2-5; D is unclear. The CDR3 length is 14 residues. The germline V gene has CDR1 SGHDN and CDR2 FVKESK. The V end was cut by 4 bases, the J end by 5 bases, with 14 bases between.

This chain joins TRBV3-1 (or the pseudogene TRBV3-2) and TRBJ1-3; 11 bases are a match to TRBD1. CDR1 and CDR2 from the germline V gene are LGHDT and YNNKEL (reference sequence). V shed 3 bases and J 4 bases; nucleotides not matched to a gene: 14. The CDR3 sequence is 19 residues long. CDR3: CASSHNSGTGGKGGNTIYF. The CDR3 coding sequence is TGTGCCAGCAGCCATAATTCCGGGACAGGGGGAAAAGGGGGAAACACCATATATTTT.

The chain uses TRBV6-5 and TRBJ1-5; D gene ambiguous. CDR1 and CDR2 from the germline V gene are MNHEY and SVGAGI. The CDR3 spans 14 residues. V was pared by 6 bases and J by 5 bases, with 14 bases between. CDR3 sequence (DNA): TGTGCCAGCAGCCCCTCCCTGACTGATCAGCCCCAGCATTTT. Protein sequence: CASSPSLTDQPQHF.

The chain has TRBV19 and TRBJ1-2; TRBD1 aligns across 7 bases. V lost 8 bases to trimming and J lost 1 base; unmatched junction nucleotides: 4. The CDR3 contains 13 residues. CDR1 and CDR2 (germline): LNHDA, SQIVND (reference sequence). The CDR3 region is CASGTELNYGYTF. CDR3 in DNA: TGTGCCAGTGGGACAGAACTTAACTATGGCTACACCTTC.